This T cell receptor (beta chain) derives from a study of vaccination effects on CD4 cells after COVID-19. Whole-study findings and limits: Predominantly, the post-vaccine spike-reactive clones of convalescents comprised new vaccine-induced clones. Relatively few convalescent patients took part in the study, which had no early post-infection timepoints.

CDR3 length equals 12 residues. V was cut by 6 bases and J by 4 bases, with 10 bases left in between. Germline V gives CDR1 SNHLY, CDR2 FYNNEI. Measured with immunoSEQ multiplex PCR; TCRdb has only the in-frame clones, and not every one. The sample has 35,000 to 45,000 clones; over 65% are singletons. CD4+ T cells were isolated after roughly nine days of culture. The person acquired a PCR-confirmed SARS-CoV-2 infection between March and December 2020. Each participant was administered two doses of either the BNT162b2 or the mRNA-1273 vaccine. Of note for this clone: What it recognizes is unknown.

This sequence was found in a human donor who had a prior SARS-CoV-2 infection. The starting material was CD4+ T cells from PBMCs cultured without peptide, obtained after COVID-19 vaccination. The V and J genes are TRBV2 and TRBJ2-7, with D tentatively TRBD2 (6 bases). The CDR3 reads CASRRDSYEQYF. CDR3 DNA: TGTGCCAGCAGGAGGGACTCATACGAGCAGTACTTC.